This TCR beta chain is from a study of immune evolution from preneoplasia to lung adenocarcinoma. Generated by immunoSEQ multiplex PCR, the TCRdb table keeps only in-frame clones and is missing some. Here the sample spans several thousand clones, approximately 80% being singletons. This CDR3 is 13 amino acids long. Germline-derived CDR1 and CDR2 are SQVTM and ANQGSEA. Trimming shortened V by 0 bases and J by 4 bases, and 6 bases separated the two germline ends. Sequenced input: FFPE minimally invasive lung adenocarcinoma tissue. V and J are TRBV29-1 and TRBJ1-4; D unresolved. This sequence was found in a donor older than 65 with lung adenocarcinoma. The CDR3 loop is CSVEDLGNEKLFF. As DNA, the CDR3 is TGCAGCGTTGAAGATCTTGGTAATGAAAAACTGTTTTTT.